Shown below are 24 T cell receptor beta chains from a single sample sequenced in a study of CD8+ T cells in alopecia areata. Treatment specified: oral pan-JAK inhibitor, 5-10 mg twice daily. The authors extracted RNA and reverse transcribed it into cDNA as the sequencing template. Sequencing was performed with immunoSEQ multiplex PCR; in TCRdb, only in-frame clones are kept and a portion is missing. The repertoire holds about 190,000 clones, 60% seen once, with approximately 1% in the top ten. The starting material was CD4+ T cells sorted from blood, obtained at week 24, from a patient treated with tofacitinib. These receptors all come from a human donor with alopecia areata.

In its sample, this clone was seen a few times. V is TRBV5-1 and J is TRBJ2-7; 11 positions match TRBD1. Per the germline V gene, CDR1 is SGHRS and CDR2 is YFSETQ. The CDR3 runs 14 residues. V shed 4 bases, J shed 6 bases, and the junction held 6 bases outside the gene matches. The DNA of the CDR3 is TGCGCCAGCAGCCCAGGACAGGGGGCAGGCGAGCAGTACTTC. Its translation is CASSPGQGAGEQYF.

This clone is a singleton in its sample. The rearrangement uses TRBV25-1 and TRBJ2-5; D possibly corresponds to TRBD2 (5 bases). Trimming stripped 10 bases from V and 5 bases from J, with 20 bases between. The CDR3 consists of 14 residues. The V gene's germline CDR1 is MGHDK and CDR2 SYGVNS. The CDR3 DNA reads TGTGCCACTTCGGTCGGGGTTCCCGGGGAGACCCAGTACTTC. Translation: CATSVGVPGETQYF.

This clone was observed a handful of times. J is TRBJ2-3 and V is TRBV6-4; TRBD2 agrees at 11 bases. The CDR3 length is 16 residues. V shed 0 bases, J shed 1 base, and the junction held 0 bases outside the gene matches. The germline CDR1 and CDR2 sequences are MRHNA and SNTAGT. The CDR3 sequence: CASSDSTSGGTDTQYF. CDR3 in DNA: TGTGCCAGCAGTGACTCGACTAGCGGGGGCACAGATACGCAGTATTTT.

This clone turned up a few times. The chain links TRBV18 to TRBJ2-1; 7 bases are a match to TRBD1. J gave up 5 bases and V 3 bases, and 4 bases lay outside the gene matches. CDR1 is KGHSH and CDR2 is LQKENI in the germline V gene. This CDR3 has 14 residues. CDR3 nucleotides: TGTGCCAGCTCACCGACAGGGATCAACAATGAGCAGTTCTTC. Encoded protein: CASSPTGINNEQFF.

The chain couples TRBV30 to TRBJ2-4, with 8 nucleotides matching TRBD1. Germline V gene lookup returns CDR1 GTSNPN and CDR2 SVGIG (reference sequence). J lost 3 bases, V lost 1 base, and 5 bases had no gene match. This CDR3 has 15 amino acids. The CDR3 here is CAWSGQGAVKNIQYF. The CDR3 coding sequence is TGTGCCTGGAGTGGCCAGGGGGCGGTCAAAAACATTCAGTACTTC. The full variable domain, completed using reference TRBV30 and TRBJ2-4, is SQTIHQWPATLVQPVGSPLSLECTVEGTSNPNLYWYRQAAGRGLQLLFYSVGIGQISSEVPQNLSASRPQDRQFILSSKKLLLSDSGFYLCAWSGQGAVKNIQYFGAGTRLSVL.

The chain joins TRBV30 to TRBJ2-1; D possibly corresponds to TRBD2 (6 bases). CDR1 is GTSNPN, CDR2 SVGIG, per germline (reference sequence). This CDR3 is built from 13 residues. Deletions cut 1 base from V and 6 bases from J, with 10 bases between. In nucleotides, the CDR3 is TGTGCCTGGAGTGCGGGGGAACTCAATGAGCAGTTCTTC. Its protein product is CAWSAGELNEQFF.

Notes on this clone: At the DNA level, this CDR3 is encoded by other sequences in the same sample as well. The chain uses TRBV30 and TRBJ2-7; either TRBD1 or TRBD2 may supply D (5 bases each). Germline CDR1 and CDR2: GTSNPN and SVGIG (reference sequence). V was clipped by 2 bases and J by 4 bases, with 9 bases between them. The CDR3 has 12 amino acids. The CDR3 region is CAWSRGSYEQYF. The CDR3 bases are TGTGCCTGGAGTCGGGGCAGTTACGAGCAGTACTTC. Full variable domain (remainder filled in from reference TRBV30 and TRBJ2-7): SQTIHQWPATLVQPVGSPLSLECTVEGTSNPNLYWYRQAAGRGLQLLFYSVGIGQISSEVPQNLSASRPQDRQFILSSKKLLLSDSGFYLCAWSRGSYEQYFGPGTRLTVT.

This clone was seen a single time. The chain has TRBV6-6 and TRBJ1-1, with 7 bases identical to TRBD1. Germline V gene data show CDR1 as MNHNY and CDR2 as SVGAGI (reference sequence). The junction had 11 bases not matched to a gene; V was cut back by 3 bases and J by 7 bases. The CDR3 covers 15 residues. Written as DNA, the CDR3 is TGTGCCAGCAGTTATCCCATCCGACAGGGAGGTGAAGCTTTCTTT. Residues: CASSYPIRQGGEAFF.

This clone was picked up a small number of times. The CDR3 is CSVEWGTGLDEQFF. The CDR3 DNA sequence: TGCAGCGTTGAATGGGGGACAGGGTTGGATGAGCAGTTCTTC. V and J are TRBV29-1 and TRBJ2-1; TRBD1 agrees at 9 bases. The CDR3 is 14 amino acids. Germline CDR1 and CDR2: SQVTM and ANQGSEA. The junction had 7 bases not matched to a gene; V was cut back by 2 bases and J by 8 bases.

This clone was seen only a few times. The chain employs TRBV11-3 and TRBJ1-4; 8 bases align to TRBD1. The V gene's germline CDR1 is SGHNT and CDR2 YENEEA. This CDR3 contains 15 residues. Unmatched junction bases numbered 5, after V lost 4 bases and J lost 4 bases. The CDR3 nucleotides read TGTGCCAGCAGCTCGAGACAGGGGAATAATGAAAAACTGTTTTTT. It specifies CASSSRQGNNEKLFF.

The V and J genes are TRBV7-9 and TRBJ1-2; perhaps TRBD1 as D (5 bases). V was clipped by 1 base and J by 6 bases, with 15 bases between them. Germline CDR1 reads SEHNR; CDR2 reads FQNEAQ (reference sequence). CDR3 length equals 15 residues. For the CDR3, the DNA is TGTGCCAGCAGCTTAGTTGACAGACCCCTGGATGGCTACACCTTC. Its translation: CASSLVDRPLDGYTF.

This clone occurred a few times. As DNA, the CDR3 is TGTGCCACCAGCAGAGTGGGACAGGATGAGCAGTTCTTC. It codes for CATSRVGQDEQFF. The chain uses TRBV15 and TRBJ2-1; 8 bases align to TRBD1. The CDR3 is 13 residues long. J was trimmed by 8 bases and V by 1 base; bases with no gene match: 1. Per germline, CDR1 LNHNV and CDR2 YYDKDF (reference sequence).

The sample holds a few counts of this clone. J is TRBJ1-4 and V is TRBV9; D is unclear. This CDR3 spans 13 amino acids. Germline-derived CDR1 and CDR2 are SGDLS and YYNGEE. With 0 bases removed from V and 9 bases from J, the gap between germline ends came to 9 bases. The CDR3 bases are TGTGCCAGCAGCGTAGAAGGCCGCCAAAAACTGTTTTTT. The encoded protein is CASSVEGRQKLFF.

The chain joins TRBV29-1 to TRBJ2-7, with D uncertain. The CDR3 consists of 11 residues. V dropped 4 bases and J dropped 2 bases, with 6 bases sitting between them. Germline CDR1 is SQVTM and CDR2 is ANQGSEA. The CDR3 region has the DNA TGCAGCGTTGGCGGCCCCTACGAGCAGTACTTC. This gives the protein CSVGGPYEQYF.

This clone was detected a few times. The V and J genes are TRBV10-3 and TRBJ2-3, with D maybe TRBD2 (5 bases). CDR1 and CDR2 from the germline V gene are ENHRY and SYGVKD. V lost 6 bases and J lost 3, with 7 bases in between. The CDR3 has 12 amino acids. The CDR3 DNA sequence: TGTGCCATCAGCCGAGGGACAGATACGCAGTATTTT. Its protein is CAISRGTDTQYF.

This clone was seen just once. This chain uses TRBV29-1 with TRBJ2-3; D is perhaps TRBD2 (5 bases). V lost 8 bases and J 0 bases, leaving 15 bases between the germline ends. Germline V CDR1 and CDR2: SQVTM, ANQGSEA. The CDR3 extends over 14 amino acids. As DNA, the CDR3 is TGCAGCCACTCGTCAGCGGTTAGCACAGATACGCAGTATTTT. Protein: CSHSSAVSTDTQYF.

V gene TRBV9 combines with J gene TRBJ1-5; no clear D gene. Germline V gene data show CDR1 as SGDLS and CDR2 as YYNGEE. Trimming took 3 bases from V and 0 from J, leaving 7 bases between them. The CDR3 runs 14 residues. The CDR3: CASSGDYSNQPQHF. CDR3 bases: TGTGCCAGCAGCGGTGATTATAGCAATCAGCCCCAGCATTTT.

This chain uses TRBV5-1 with TRBJ1-3, with 9 positions matching TRBD1. The CDR3 spans 14 residues. Germline loops: CDR1 SGHRS, CDR2 YFSETQ. V dropped 2 bases and J dropped 8; count of bases not matched to a gene: 5. CDR3 bases: TGCGCCAGCAGCTTAACAGGGGGCTTGGACACCATATATTTT. Translation gives CASSLTGGLDTIYF.

There are a few counts of this clone. The V call is TRBV29-1, the J call TRBJ2-6; unclear D gene. The CDR3 runs 14 residues. The V end lost 4 bases, the J end lost 0 bases, and 7 bases lay between the germline ends. The germline V gene has CDR1 SQVTM and CDR2 ANQGSEA. The CDR3 here is CSVGPTSGANVLTF. Here the CDR3 DNA reads TGCAGCGTTGGCCCTACCTCTGGGGCCAACGTCCTGACTTTC.

The rearrangement uses TRBV10-3 and TRBJ2-5; TRBD1 might be the D (5 bases). Germline-derived CDR1 and CDR2 are ENHRY and SYGVKD. CDR3 length: 11 amino acids. V gave up 10 bases and J gave up 5 bases, with 11 bases separating them. The CDR3 loop reads CATGQGETQYF. The DNA for the CDR3 is TGTGCCACCGGACAAGGGGAGACCCAGTACTTC.

Turning to this clone: This may stem from a read error, because a much larger clone lies one nucleotide away. The rearrangement uses TRBV5-5 and TRBJ2-3; D gene unclear. The CDR3 runs to 13 residues. The V end lost 0 bases, the J end lost 3 bases, and 5 bases lay between the germline ends. Germline values: CDR1 SGHKS, CDR2 YYEKEE (reference sequence). CDR3 DNA: TGTGCCAGCAGCTTGGAGGGAACAGATACGCAGTATTTT. Translation: CASSLEGTDTQYF. The whole variable domain, filled in from reference TRBV5-5 and TRBJ2-3, reads DAGVTQSPTHLIKTRGQQVTLRCSPISGHKSVSWYQQVLGQGPQFIFQYYEKEERGRGNFPDRFSARQFPNYSSELNVNALLLGDSALYLCASSLEGTDTQYFGPGTRLTVL.

V usage is TRBV29-1 and J usage is TRBJ2-7, with D possibly being TRBD1 (6 bases). The CDR3 sequence is 12 residues long. The germline gives CDR1 SQVTM, CDR2 ANQGSEA. Between the trimmed V and J ends, which lost 7 bases and 5 bases, there was a span of 15 bases. The CDR3 loop is CSASPGQDEQYF. The CDR3 DNA follows: TGCAGCGCGTCACCGGGACAAGACGAGCAGTACTTC.

This clone was seen a few times. The rearrangement uses TRBV25-1 and TRBJ2-7; D is unresolved. CDR1 is MGHDK and CDR2 is SYGVNS in the germline V gene. CDR3 length equals 12 residues. Trimming removed 7 bases from V and 6 bases from J, with 13 bases in between. CDR3 in amino acids: CASKKGPGEQYF. The CDR3 DNA reads TGTGCCAGCAAGAAGGGCCCAGGCGAGCAGTACTTC.

A word on this clone: The identical CDR3 is also encoded by other nucleotide sequences in the sample. The genes are TRBV7-3 and TRBJ1-1; D is unresolved. The V end was cut by 5 bases, the J end by 3 bases, with 10 bases between. The V gene's germline CDR1 is SGHTA and CDR2 FQGTGA. CDR3 size: 13 residues. This CDR3 reads CASSPDGYTEAFF. CDR3 coding DNA: TGTGCCAGCAGCCCGGATGGTTACACTGAAGCTTTCTTT.